This T cell receptor (beta chain) emerged from a study of blood T cell repertoires in COVID-19. Study-wide background: Specimens from acute and convalescent COVID-19 originated in the United States, Italy and Spain. The analysed material was cDNA or gDNA that came from T cells, B-cell-depleted T cells, or PBMCs.

Germline-derived CDR1 and CDR2 are KGHSH and LQKENI. The CDR3 consists of 19 residues. V shed 3 bases and J 0 bases; nucleotides not matched to a gene: 6. Study processing details: Counts of nucleated cells, estimated from reference gene primer amplification, were obtained. The method was immunoSEQ multiplex PCR; TCRdb's version includes in-frame clones alone and lacks a portion of them. V and J calls and clone size are copied from that table; D and trimming were computed from the DNA. The table shows about 180,000 clones, with around 85% occurring only once. This sequence originates from a man between 65 and 85 years old with active or convalescent COVID-19. Material: peripheral blood. The chain combines TRBV18 with TRBJ2-6; TRBD2 aligns across 12 bases. In DNA, the CDR3 is TGTGCCAGCTCACCGCGGACTAGCGGGAAGACCTCTGGGGCCAACGTCCTGACTTTC. This codes for CASSPRTSGKTSGANVLTF.